This T cell receptor (beta chain) is from a study of Ad26.COV2.S vaccination and SARS-CoV-2 variants. At the level of the study: Participants got Ad26.COV2.S intramuscularly, once or twice 56 days apart.

The CDR3 spans 15 residues. Germline CDR1 is SGDLS and CDR2 is YYNGEE. Trimming stripped 1 base from V and 5 bases from J, with 10 bases between. The treatment: roughly 19 received Ad26.COV2.S at low or high dose, single or two shots; 5 received placebo; per-sample allocation not given. Each sample was drawn 63 days after the first injection (of vaccine or placebo). Profiled with immunoSEQ multiplex PCR; TCRdb holds only in-frame clones, not every one. The repertoire consists of roughly 350,000 clones, with about nine tenths occurring once and the leading ten covering 6.4%. This receptor was obtained from a person between 18 and 65 years old who received the Ad26.COV2.S COVID-19 vaccine or a placebo. The source material was peripheral blood, sampled in a trial of Ad26.COV2.S vaccine versus placebo. The rearrangement joins TRBV9 to TRBJ1-6, with a weak D call TRBD1 (6 bases). CDR3 coding DNA: TGTGCCAGCAGCGTAAGGGGGGAAGATAATTCACCCCTCCACTTT. Amino acids: CASSVRGEDNSPLHF.